This TCR beta chain was identified during a study of T cells in tuberculosis. Overall study context: The T cells targeted glucose monomycolate, a mycobacterial lipid, via CD1B.

Libraries were prepared by immunoSEQ multiplex PCR; TCRdb keeps only in-frame clonotypes and omits some of them. The sample records 35,000 to 55,000 clones, roughly 96% being singletons. V lost 2 bases and J lost 1, with 8 bases in between. CDR3 size: 14 residues. Germline-derived CDR1 and CDR2 are MNHEY and SMNVEV (reference sequence). On this clone: Its antigen is as yet unknown.

Unsorted cryopreserved PBMC were sequenced, averaging around 100,000 T cells per clinical donor. The study's findings and limits: Samples were chosen by availability of cryopreserved specimens.

The chain joins TRBV27 to TRBJ1-1; tentatively, D is TRBD1 (5 bases). Sequencing input: PBMCs. This receptor was obtained from a donor aged 5 to 30 with latent tuberculosis or without tuberculosis infection. CDR3 nucleotide sequence: TGTGCCAGCAGTTTAGGAGGGGAGAACACTGAAGCTTTCTTT. Translation gives CASSLGGENTEAFF.